This TCR beta chain appears in the sequencing data of a study of cytomegalovirus exposure and HLA in healthy donors (dated by TCRdb to between 2016 and 2019). With respect to the entire study: An earlier analysis of 587 of the donors reported 276 Gb of sequence data and some 110 million unique TCR beta sequences obtained from about 179 million T cells. Approximately 310 gigabases of sequencing data and around 87 million unique TCR sequences were included in an early release covering 550 to 650 HLA-typed donors. The genetic ancestry cluster associated with self-reported Caucasian donors included about four fifths of the roughly 360 genotyped donors. The study was designed to test whether signatures of past pathogen exposure could be identified by cataloging public T cell receptors. The study used immunosequencing to profile the T cell repertoires of some 600 subjects and linked those repertoires to cytomegalovirus serostatus. In addition to the first cohort of approximately 670 subjects, a separate validation cohort of 100 to 150 different subjects was used. To predict cytomegalovirus infection status, the study brought together high-throughput TCR immunosequencing, statistical association of individual TCRs with disease status, and machine learning. A later analysis re-analyzed previously published TCR beta repertoires from 500 to 700 donors and added high-resolution HLA genotyping to study TCR occurrence patterns. Rather than drawing on any new phenotypic data, the later analysis identified candidate immune exposures from TCR beta sequences and the way those sequences occurred across donors. In an earlier analysis of more than 550 of the donors, high-throughput TCR beta sequencing was used to judge whether each TCR beta V gene segment behaved as functional or pseudogenic. Donor age, sex, ethnicity and CMV serostatus were compiled together with the repertoire data. A later genetic analysis took genome-wide SNP genotypes for about 65% of the roughly 670 donors and used that subset as a discovery cohort. Every repertoire in the discovery cohort had been generated on one and the same sequencing platform. Class I and class II HLA loci were covered by the typing at four-digit resolution. The number of donors typed differed by locus, with about 629-630 for A, B, C, DRB1 and DQB1, over 500 for DQA1, approximately 570 for DPA1, and some 470 for DPB1. A few DR-DQ haplotypes were handled as single units for association and clustering because linkage in the cohort was strong. Among some 410 genotyped donors of the cohort, an average of about 240,000 unique TCR beta nucleotide sequences was sequenced per donor, of which about 18% were non-productive. Beyond this particular receptor, the publication reports: Because some donors lacked HLA typing at each locus, the association tests relied only on the typed subset. In an earlier analysis of approximately 590 of the donors, most TCR beta V segments appeared in productive rearrangements about 87% or about 30% of the time, broadly matching IMGT annotations. A few of the identified cytomegalovirus-associated TCR beta chains were confirmed in vitro to be specific for cytomegalovirus antigens. The earlier analysis of approximately 540 of the donors excluded roughly 17 rarely observed V segments, including chromosome 9 orphons, because counts were too low. The only immune exposure information available for the cohort was CMV serostatus. Some IMGT-functional V segments, including TRBV6-2 and TRBV6-3, could not be told apart with the 87-base-pair reads, so those segments were excluded. Only TCR beta chains were sequenced in this cohort, and the absence of alpha or paired-chain data limited detectable features. V-gene and J-gene trimming of TCR beta chains was associated with a missense DCLRE1C variant in a later genetic analysis, and the association was replicated in an independent cohort. Linkage disequilibrium might explain the correlated functional status among segregating V segments, but an unknown experimental factor could not be ruled out. Assigning TCR associations to individual alleles was difficult when HLA alleles, especially DR and DQ, strongly co-occurred. Presence/absence analyses assumed roughly uniform sequencing depth across donors, an assumption that may not hold. The classifier was reported to diagnose cytomegalovirus status with high specificity and sensitivity in both the original and validation cohorts. Several of the top co-occurrence clusters appeared to be linked to parvovirus B19, influenza, CMV and Epstein-Barr virus, according to a later analysis. A cluster of highly shared sequence variants was judged likely to be a technical artifact of the sequencing pipeline. According to a later analysis, TCR association rates differed among HLA loci, with DRB1 alleles showing the most associated TCRs and HLA-C alleles showing the fewest. According to the authors, the approach could potentially be generalized to other disease states and immunological phenotypes. Compared with the approximately 710-donor mean, donors in an Asian-associated ancestry cluster had fewer N-insertions in productive TCRs, according to a later genetic analysis. In a later analysis, about 17,000 TCR beta sequences were associated with specific HLA alleles at a false discovery rate of 0.05. Across donors, most TCR sequences were observed very rarely, whereas some public TCRs were present in many individuals. A later analysis found that most CMV-associated TCR beta chains appeared HLA-restricted, with HLA associations seemingly driven largely by CMV exposure. A further reported finding was that TCR beta sequences accurately predicted the HLA-A and HLA-B alleles for most subjects in the first cohort. In the study, some 160 TCR beta chains were listed as associated with cytomegalovirus. Compared with equally common non-associated chains, HLA-associated TCR beta chains in a later analysis were more clonally expanded and had lower generation probabilities.

Taken from cysteine to phenylalanine, the CDR3 has 13 residues. Just CDR3 DNA is preserved here, 39 bases in frame from base 1. Relative to germline, V is missing 5 bases and J is missing 3 bases, with 3 bases of the junction outside any gene match. The germline V gene (reference sequence) provides CDR1 SEHNR and CDR2 FQNEAQ. The protocol used for the library was the immunoSEQ multiplex PCR assay. A mixture of 60 forward primers for TCR Vbeta segments and 13 reverse primers for TCR Jbeta segments was used in the multiplex PCR. The CDR3 region of rearranged TCR beta genes was amplified from genomic DNA by a multiplex PCR assay. Amplified TCR beta libraries were sequenced as 87-base-pair reads on the Illumina HiSeq System. From the authors' description of their analysis: In a later analysis, about 80 million unique TCR beta chains were counted across the 690 or so repertoires, and roughly 10 million of these chains were shared by at least two donors. Raw reads were error-corrected and collapsed into unique sequences with a nearest-neighbor algorithm that merged closely related sequences to remove PCR and sequencing errors. To assign V, D and J gene segments, CDR3 sequences were aligned to IMGT reference sequences. For a sequence to be retained, at least a six-nucleotide match to both a V gene segment and a J gene segment was required. Rearrangements were classified as productive when the CDR3 lacked stop codons and remained in frame with V and J, and all other rearrangements were classified as non-productive. Following IMGT convention, CDR3 was defined as the stretch from the second conserved V-encoded cysteine to the conserved J-encoded phenylalanine. The earlier analysis of about 570 of the donors excluded any sequence lacking an unambiguous match to a single V gene segment. In an earlier analysis of approximately 590 of the donors, V segments were called functional above 56.7% productive rearrangements and were called segregating when the between-donor standard deviation exceeded 5%. To diagnose cytomegalovirus status from the catalog of TCR beta chain sequences, a statistical classification framework was built. A later analysis assigned V and J genes by comparing TCR nucleotide sequences with IMGT/GENE-DB human TR gene sequences. The TCRdist pipeline was used in a later analysis to assign CDR3 sequences and most-parsimonious VDJ recombination scenarios. In a later analysis, each TCR beta chain was defined by its CDR3 amino acid sequence together with its V-gene family, and reads without a unique V-gene family were excluded. A later analysis removed several hundred highly shared, low-generation-probability nucleotide sequences to deal with suspected cross-contamination and a sequencing artifact. In a later analysis, a clonal expansion index for each public chain was calculated from normalized within-repertoire ranks of inferred template counts. In a later analysis, generation probabilities were computed using a VDJ recombination model fitted to out-of-frame rearrangements, and the results were checked against IGoR. A later analysis scored TCR-TCR, TCR-HLA and TCR-CMV co-occurrence with hypergeometric tests, applying a repertoire-size bias correction to TCR pairs. To estimate false discovery rates, a later analysis permuted the HLA or CMV assignments 20 times. In a later analysis, co-occurring TCRs were grouped using DBSCAN, with TCRdist sequence similarity added in when clustering inside HLA-allele-positive subsets. Co-occurrence clustering excluded repertoires with fewer than 30,000 or more than 120,000 public chains, plus five with anomalous nucleotide sharing. TCRdb re-hosts the immuneACCESS table, in-frame sequences only. Its copies lack some clones; in the studies checked, an unresolved V gene accounts for under half of them, and the cause for the rest is not known. From that table come the V and J calls and clone size; the DNA was used to work out D and trimming. The sample table lists some 130,000 clones, roughly 60% of them with a count of one. The ten biggest clones cover about 9.1% of the sample.

In total, fewer than 750 healthy bone marrow donors made up the cohort. All cohort members were sampled while nominally healthy, although unrecorded immune exposures were likely present. The donor tested CMV seropositive and was one of the 289 seropositive cohort members. Each donor provided a peripheral blood sample, and peripheral blood mononuclear cells were used for TCR beta sequencing. The Qiagen DNeasy Blood Extraction Kit was used to extract genomic DNA from the blood cell samples. About this clone: Its antigen is still unknown. Per-base qualities were not stored, and no clone one base away is much larger.

This chain joins TRBV7-9 to TRBJ2-5, and 7 junctional nucleotides match TRBD1. Material: PBMCs. The source is a man between 40 and 49 years old in good health and CMV-seropositive. The CDR3 loop reads CASSLGQKETQYF. The nucleotides read TGTGCCAGCAGCCTGGGACAGAAAGAGACCCAGTACTTC.